This T cell receptor beta chain was sequenced in a study of blood T cell repertoires in COVID-19. About the research overall: The United States, Italy and Spain supplied acute and convalescent COVID-19 samples. Sources were T cells, B-cell-depleted T cells, or PBMCs; the material itself was cDNA or gDNA.

Germline-derived CDR1 and CDR2 are SNHLY and FYNNEI. After removal of 7 bases from V and 10 bases from J, the junction contained 7 bases not matched to a gene. CDR3 size: 13 residues. Sequencing was performed with immunoSEQ multiplex PCR; in TCRdb, only in-frame clones are kept and a portion is missing. Altogether 150,000 to 200,000 clones are present, around three quarters being singletons, with the ten largest covering about a sixth. Living in about two dozen US areas, the participants were between about 18 and 95 years of age. Sequenced: PBMCs or T cells enriched from blood (not recorded which). This chain links TRBV2 with TRBJ1-6, with 7 bases matching TRBD1. This TCR came from a woman aged 45-65 years with acute COVID-19. The CDR3 protein is CASNGQVSSPLHF. The CDR3, as DNA: TGTGCCAGCAATGGACAGGTTAGCTCACCCCTCCACTTT.